This T cell receptor beta chain was documented in a study of vaccination effects on CD4 cells after COVID-19 (dated by TCRdb to between 2020 and 2023). General notes on the study: In the ViraFEST assay, PBMC were stimulated with viral peptide pools, and TCR sequencing was then used to find antigen-specific CD4+ T cell clonotypes based on their expansion. The full study included roughly 11 COVID-19 convalescent patients and several SARS-CoV-2-naive healthy vaccine recipients. SARS-CoV-2 spike-specific CD4+ TCR repertoires from before and after mRNA vaccination were compared in COVID-19 convalescent patients and in infection-naive vaccine recipients. Some 2.2 million PBMC per well were cultured in IMDM with approximately 5% human AB serum, 10 IU/ml IL-2 and gentamicin, plus 10 ug/ml peptides. Across the study, the median time from the second dose to post-vaccine sampling was 72 days (range 14 to 241). Cultures from other donors in the study were sequenced using the Oncomine TCR Beta short-read assay on an Illumina iSeq 100. Findings and caveats that apply to the study as a whole: In healthy vaccine recipients, vaccine-induced clones were almost all SARS-CoV-2 mono-reactive, with only 1 of 255 cross-reactive with common cold coronaviruses. Only a small number of convalescent patients were included, and no early post-infection timepoints were available, which limited the study. Marked clonal contraction was observed in both infection-induced and vaccine-induced clones at late post-vaccination timepoints, consistent with waning T cell responses.

After about 9 days of culture, CD4+ T cells were isolated with the EasySep CD4+ T cell isolation kit. Two doses of either the BNT162b2 or the mRNA-1273 mRNA SARS-CoV-2 vaccine were administered to participants. The absence of prior SARS-CoV-2 infection in healthy vaccine recipients was confirmed by negative nucleocapsid antibodies before and after vaccination. On days 3 and 7, half of the culture medium was replaced with fresh IL-2-containing medium. Unless noted otherwise, every peptide stimulation condition was grown in triplicate wells. PBMC were separated from whole blood using Ficoll-Paque Plus gradient centrifugation and were then either cryopreserved at -140C or used fresh. The QIAamp micro DNA kit was used to extract genomic DNA from the cultured CD4+ T cells. A note on this clone: Its antigen specificity is not known. No much larger clonotype is one base removed from it; base qualities were not supplied.

Library preparation employed the immunoSEQ multiplex PCR assay. DNA from the cultured and isolated CD4+ T cells underwent TCR beta CDR3 sequencing. The paper's processing steps were these. Non-productive TCR sequences were removed, reads were trimmed to the CDR3 region, and CDR3s of at least 7 amino acids were retained. The MANAFEST web app was used to identify antigen-specific clonotypes by comparing expansion in peptide wells with expansion in reference cultures. For clones to be considered positive, expansion at FDR<0.05 versus reference and all other wells, an odds ratio above 5, and a frequency above 0.1% in two replicate wells were required. A clonotype was called cross-reactive if it was significantly expanded both in SARS-CoV-2 spike wells and in at least one common cold coronavirus spike condition. Using the stringdist R package, CDR3 similarity was measured by Levenshtein distance, and unrooted trees were constructed with ape in R 3.6.1. TCRdb took over this immuneACCESS table, retaining in-frame rearrangements with V and J assigned. Such tables are incomplete; in checked studies, under half of the missing clones stem from an unresolved V gene, and the remainder is unexplained. The V and J calls and the clone size are those of that table, but D and trimming were determined from the DNA. For this sample there are tens of thousands of clones; 74% appear just once. 15% of the sample is held by the ten biggest clonotypes.

The sample consisted of CD4+ T cells from PBMCs cultured without peptide, taken after COVID-19 vaccination. The clonotype comes from a human donor who received a COVID-19 vaccine.

The nucleotide sequence is TGTGCCTGGACCGGGAGACAGAGATATAATTCACCCCTCCACTTT. Protein translation: CAWTGRQRYNSPLHF. The rearranged chain carries TRBV30 and TRBJ1-6; TRBD1 is possibly the D segment (5 matching bases). From the germline V gene (reference sequence), CDR1 is GTSNPN and CDR2 is SVGIG. V sheds 4 bases and J sheds 4 bases, leaving 14 bases between their ends. There are 15 amino acids in the CDR3, from cysteine to phenylalanine inclusive. Kept here is only the CDR3 DNA, which spans 45 bases and is read in frame from base 1.